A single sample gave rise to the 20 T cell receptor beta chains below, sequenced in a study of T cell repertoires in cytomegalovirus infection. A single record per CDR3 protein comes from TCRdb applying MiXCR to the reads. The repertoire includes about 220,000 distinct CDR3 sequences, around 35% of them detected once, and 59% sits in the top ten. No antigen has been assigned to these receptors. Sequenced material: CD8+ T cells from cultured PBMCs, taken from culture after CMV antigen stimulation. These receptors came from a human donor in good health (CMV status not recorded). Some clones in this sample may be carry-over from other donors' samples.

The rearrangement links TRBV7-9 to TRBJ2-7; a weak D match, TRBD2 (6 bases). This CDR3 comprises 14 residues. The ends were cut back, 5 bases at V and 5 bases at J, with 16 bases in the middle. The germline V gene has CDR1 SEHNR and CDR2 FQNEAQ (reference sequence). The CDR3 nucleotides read TGTGCCAGCAGCCGAGGCGGGACCAGGAACGAGCAGTACTTC. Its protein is CASSRGGTRNEQYF.

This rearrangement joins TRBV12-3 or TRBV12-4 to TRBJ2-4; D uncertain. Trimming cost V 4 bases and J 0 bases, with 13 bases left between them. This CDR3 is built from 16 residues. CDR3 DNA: TGTGCCAGCAGTTCATCGGAATCCACAGCCAAAAACATTCAGTACTTC. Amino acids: CASSSSESTAKNIQYF.

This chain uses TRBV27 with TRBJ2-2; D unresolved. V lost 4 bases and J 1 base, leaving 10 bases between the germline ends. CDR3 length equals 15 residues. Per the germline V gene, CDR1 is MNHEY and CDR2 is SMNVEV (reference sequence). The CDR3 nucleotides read TGTGCCAGCAGTTGGGTTAACCGGAACACCGGGGAGCTGTTTTTT. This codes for CASSWVNRNTGELFF.

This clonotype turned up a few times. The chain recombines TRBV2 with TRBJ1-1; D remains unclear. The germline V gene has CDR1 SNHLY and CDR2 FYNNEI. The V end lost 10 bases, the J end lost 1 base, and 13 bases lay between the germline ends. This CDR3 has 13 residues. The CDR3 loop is CATPGGKNTEAFF. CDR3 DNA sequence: TGTGCCACCCCTGGAGGGAAGAACACTGAAGCTTTCTTT.

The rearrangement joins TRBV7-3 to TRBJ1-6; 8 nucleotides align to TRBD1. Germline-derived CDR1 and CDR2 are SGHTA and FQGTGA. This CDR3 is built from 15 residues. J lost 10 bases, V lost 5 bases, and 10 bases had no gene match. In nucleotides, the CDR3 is TGTGCCAGCAGCCTCGATCAGGGGGCAAGGTCACCCCTCCACTTT. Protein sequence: CASSLDQGARSPLHF.

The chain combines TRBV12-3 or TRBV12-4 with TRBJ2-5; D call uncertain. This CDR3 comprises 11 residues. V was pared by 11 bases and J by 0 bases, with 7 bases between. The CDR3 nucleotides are TGTGCCTCCGGGTACCAAGAGACCCAGTACTTC. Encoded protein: CASGYQETQYF.

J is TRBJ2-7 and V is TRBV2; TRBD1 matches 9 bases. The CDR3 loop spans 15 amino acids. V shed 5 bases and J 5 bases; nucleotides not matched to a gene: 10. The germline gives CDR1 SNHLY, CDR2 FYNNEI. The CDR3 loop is CASSYQRDRANEQYF. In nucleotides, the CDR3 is TGTGCCAGCAGTTATCAACGGGACAGGGCAAACGAGCAGTACTTC. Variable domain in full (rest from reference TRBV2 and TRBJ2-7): EPEVTQTPSHQVTQMGQEVILRCVPISNHLYFYWYRQILGQKVEFLVSFYNNEISEKSEIFDDQFSVERPDGSNFTLKIRSTKLEDSAMYFCASSYQRDRANEQYFGPGTRLTVT.

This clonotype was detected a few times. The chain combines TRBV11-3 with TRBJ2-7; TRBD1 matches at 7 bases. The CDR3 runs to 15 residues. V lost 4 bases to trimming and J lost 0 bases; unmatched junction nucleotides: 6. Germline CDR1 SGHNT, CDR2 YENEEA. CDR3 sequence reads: CASSSPGTDSYEQYF. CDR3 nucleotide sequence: TGTGCCAGCAGCTCCCCCGGGACAGACTCCTACGAGCAGTACTTC.

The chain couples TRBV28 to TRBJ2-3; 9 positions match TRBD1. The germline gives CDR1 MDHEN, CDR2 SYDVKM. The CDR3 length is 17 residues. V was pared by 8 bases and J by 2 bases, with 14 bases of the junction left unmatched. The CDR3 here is CASRPGTGTGFTDTQYF. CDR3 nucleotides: TGTGCCAGCCGGCCCGGGACCGGGACAGGGTTCACAGATACGCAGTATTTT.

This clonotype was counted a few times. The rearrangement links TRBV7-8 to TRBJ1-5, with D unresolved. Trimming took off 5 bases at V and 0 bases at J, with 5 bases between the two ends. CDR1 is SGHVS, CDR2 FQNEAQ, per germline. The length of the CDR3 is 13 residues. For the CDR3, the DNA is TGTGCCAGCAGCCGCAATAGCAATCAGCCCCAGCATTTT. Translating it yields CASSRNSNQPQHF. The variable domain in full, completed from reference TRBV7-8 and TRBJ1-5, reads GAGVSQSPRYKVAKRGQDVALRCDPISGHVSLFWYQQALGQGPEFLTYFQNEAQLDKSGLPSDRFFAERPEGSVSTLKIQRTQQEDSAVYLCASSRNSNQPQHFGDGTRLSIL.

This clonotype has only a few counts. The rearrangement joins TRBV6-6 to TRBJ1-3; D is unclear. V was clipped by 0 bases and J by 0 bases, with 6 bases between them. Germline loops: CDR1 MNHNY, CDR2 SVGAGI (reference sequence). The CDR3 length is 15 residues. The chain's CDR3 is CASSYSRPSGNTIYF. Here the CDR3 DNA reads TGTGCCAGCAGTTACTCGAGGCCCTCTGGAAACACCATATATTTT.

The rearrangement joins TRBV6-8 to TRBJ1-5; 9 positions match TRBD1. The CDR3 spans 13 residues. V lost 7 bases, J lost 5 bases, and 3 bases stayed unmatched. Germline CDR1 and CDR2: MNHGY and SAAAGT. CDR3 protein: CASKGQGDQPQHF. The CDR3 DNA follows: TGTGCCAGCAAGGGACAGGGAGATCAGCCCCAGCATTTT.

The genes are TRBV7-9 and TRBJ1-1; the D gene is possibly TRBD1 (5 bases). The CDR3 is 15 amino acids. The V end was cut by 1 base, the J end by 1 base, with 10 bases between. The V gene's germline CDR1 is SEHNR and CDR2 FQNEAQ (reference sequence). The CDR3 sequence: CASSLVGGSNTEAFF. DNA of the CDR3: TGTGCCAGCAGCTTAGTGGGGGGGTCGAACACTGAAGCTTTCTTT.

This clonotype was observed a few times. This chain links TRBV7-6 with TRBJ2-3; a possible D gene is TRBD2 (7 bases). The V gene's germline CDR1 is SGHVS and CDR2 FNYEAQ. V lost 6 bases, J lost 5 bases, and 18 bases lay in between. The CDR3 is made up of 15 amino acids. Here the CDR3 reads CASSPERGGRDTQYF. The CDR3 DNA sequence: TGTGCCAGCAGTCCAGAGAGGGGGGGCCGAGATACGCAGTATTTT.

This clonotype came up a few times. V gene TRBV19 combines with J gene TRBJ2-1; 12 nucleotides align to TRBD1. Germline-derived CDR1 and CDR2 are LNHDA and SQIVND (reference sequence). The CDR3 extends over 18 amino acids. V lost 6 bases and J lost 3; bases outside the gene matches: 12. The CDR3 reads CASRPGQGAGNYYNEQFF. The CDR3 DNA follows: TGTGCCAGTAGACCGGGACAGGGGGCCGGGAATTACTACAATGAGCAGTTCTTC.

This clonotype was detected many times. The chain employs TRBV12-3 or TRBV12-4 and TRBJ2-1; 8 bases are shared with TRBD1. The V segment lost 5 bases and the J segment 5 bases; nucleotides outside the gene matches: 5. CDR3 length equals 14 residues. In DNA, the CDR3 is TGTGCCAGCAGTACAAGACAGGGGCACAATGAGCAGTTCTTC. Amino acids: CASSTRQGHNEQFF.

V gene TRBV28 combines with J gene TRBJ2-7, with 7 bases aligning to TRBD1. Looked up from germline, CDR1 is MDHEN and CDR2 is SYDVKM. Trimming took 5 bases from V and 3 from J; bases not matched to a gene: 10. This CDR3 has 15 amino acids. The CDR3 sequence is CASSPYRQGDYEQYF. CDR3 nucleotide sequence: TGTGCCAGCAGTCCCTACCGACAGGGAGACTACGAGCAGTACTTC.

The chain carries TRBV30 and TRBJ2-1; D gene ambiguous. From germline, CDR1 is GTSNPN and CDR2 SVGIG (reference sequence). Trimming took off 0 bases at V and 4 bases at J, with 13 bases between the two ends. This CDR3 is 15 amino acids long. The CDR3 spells CAWSVGYLGYNEQFF. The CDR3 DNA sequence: TGTGCCTGGAGTGTAGGCTACTTGGGGTACAATGAGCAGTTCTTC.

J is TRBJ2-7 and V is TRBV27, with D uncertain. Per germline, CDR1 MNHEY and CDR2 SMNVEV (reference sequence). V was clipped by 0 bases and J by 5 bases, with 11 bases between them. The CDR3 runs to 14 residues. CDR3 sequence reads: CASSLSPLAHEQYF. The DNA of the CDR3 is TGTGCCAGCAGTTTATCGCCCCTCGCCCACGAGCAGTACTTC.

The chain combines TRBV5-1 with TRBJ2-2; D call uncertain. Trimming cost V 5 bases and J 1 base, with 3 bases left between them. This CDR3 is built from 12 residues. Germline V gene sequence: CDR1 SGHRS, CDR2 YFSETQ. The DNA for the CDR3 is TGCGCCAGCAGAGAGAACACCGGGGAGCTGTTTTTT. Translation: CASRENTGELFF.